Listed here are 25 T cell receptor beta chains from one sample, sequenced in a study of cytomegalovirus exposure and HLA in healthy donors. This PCR relied on a set of 60 Vbeta primers and 13 Jbeta primers. Method: immunoSEQ multiplex PCR; TCRdb's copy keeps in-frame clones and lacks some. The data contain roughly 98,000 clones, roughly 77% of them singletons. Sample: PBMCs. The source of these receptors is a middle-aged man in good health and CMV-seronegative.

The J gene is TRBJ1-5, the V gene TRBV7-9, with D perhaps matching TRBD1 (6 bases). CDR3 length: 14 amino acids. Trimming cost V 6 bases and J 4 bases, with 13 bases left between them. The germline V gene encodes CDR1 SEHNR and CDR2 FQNEAQ (reference sequence). The CDR3 is CASSQQGPNQPQHF. The CDR3 DNA reads TGTGCCAGCAGTCAACAGGGACCAAATCAGCCCCAGCATTTT.

V and J are TRBV15 and TRBJ1-5, with TRBD1 identical over 10 bases. With 0 bases clipped from V and 2 bases from J, the junction kept 10 bases outside the gene matches. The CDR3 loop spans 19 amino acids. Germline V gene lookup returns CDR1 LNHNV and CDR2 YYDKDF (reference sequence). The DNA of the CDR3 is TGTGCCACCAGCAGAGATCCGCAGACCGGGACAGGGGGCAATCAGCCCCAGCATTTT. Its translation is CATSRDPQTGTGGNQPQHF.

Here the CDR3 reads CASRTGLNTEAFF. The CDR3 DNA is TGCGCCAGCAGGACAGGATTGAACACTGAAGCTTTCTTT. The chain employs TRBV5-1 and TRBJ1-1; D may be TRBD1 (6 bases). Trimming removed 5 bases at V and 0 bases at J, with 8 bases between. The CDR3 spans 13 residues. From germline, CDR1 is SGHRS and CDR2 YFSETQ.

V usage is TRBV7-2 and J usage is TRBJ1-2; D unclear. The germline V gene has CDR1 SGHTA and CDR2 FQGNSA. V lost 0 bases and J 4 bases, leaving 15 bases between the germline ends. CDR3 size: 16 residues. The CDR3: CASSLAREPTAYGYTF. The DNA of the CDR3 is TGTGCCAGCAGCTTAGCGCGGGAACCGACTGCCTATGGCTACACCTTC.

The V and J genes are TRBV18 and TRBJ1-5; 7 bases align to TRBD1. The CDR3 has 16 residues. Germline V gene lookup returns CDR1 KGHSH and CDR2 LQKENI. V lost 2 bases and J lost 6; bases outside the gene matches: 10. The CDR3 spells CASSPETGVVGQPQHF. CDR3 coding DNA: TGTGCCAGCTCACCAGAAACAGGGGTGGTAGGTCAGCCCCAGCATTTT.

The rearrangement joins TRBV14 to TRBJ1-1; D is unresolved. In germline, CDR1 is SGHDN, CDR2 FVKESK. The CDR3 contains 12 residues. Deletions cut 1 base from V and 8 bases from J, with 8 bases between. DNA for the CDR3: TGTGCCAGCAGCCAAGGGGGAGGGGAAGCTTTCTTT. Translating gives CASSQGGGEAFF.

The chain's CDR3 is CAWSPNFEQFF. In DNA form, the CDR3 reads TGTGCCTGGAGTCCAAACTTTGAGCAGTTCTTC. This rearrangement joins TRBV30 to TRBJ2-1; D gene ambiguous. V was trimmed by 2 bases and J by 9 bases, leaving 8 bases between them. Germline CDR1 and CDR2: GTSNPN and SVGIG (reference sequence). The CDR3 runs 11 residues.

V usage is TRBV6-5 and J usage is TRBJ2-2, with TRBD2 as a possible D gene (5 bases). The CDR3 has 14 residues. V gave up 2 bases and J gave up 8 bases, with 12 bases separating them. The germline gives CDR1 MNHEY, CDR2 SVGAGI. Written as DNA, the CDR3 is TGTGCCAGCAGTTACGGTCTAGCTCCTGGGGAGCTGTTTTTT. Its translation: CASSYGLAPGELFF.

The chain has TRBV25-1 and TRBJ1-5; no firm D call. The CDR3 length is 13 residues. V was shortened by 1 base and J by 7 bases, with 8 bases between the two germline ends. The germline gives CDR1 MGHDK, CDR2 SYGVNS. DNA of the CDR3: TGTGCCAGCAGTGAATTCGGAGGCCAGCCCCAGCATTTT. Amino acid sequence: CASSEFGGQPQHF.

This chain uses TRBV4-1 with TRBJ2-1; possible D gene TRBD2, 7 bases. The CDR3 spans 15 residues. Trimming removed 1 base from V and 4 bases from J, with 11 bases in between. The V gene's germline CDR1 is MGHRA and CDR2 YSYEKL. The CDR3 DNA reads as TGCGCCAGCAGCCAAGGCGGGGGCCGATACAATGAGCAGTTCTTC. This gives the protein CASSQGGGRYNEQFF.

The chain uses TRBV28 and TRBJ1-5; D remains ambiguous. The CDR3 runs 14 residues. Per germline, CDR1 MDHEN and CDR2 SYDVKM. Trimming left V 7 bases short and J 4 bases short, with 14 bases between. The CDR3 DNA follows: TGTGCCAGCACTGTACAGTACCCTAATCAGCCCCAGCATTTT. Protein sequence: CASTVQYPNQPQHF. Full variable domain (missing parts from reference TRBV28 and TRBJ1-5): DVKVTQSSRYLVKRTGEKVFLECVQDMDHENMFWYRQDPGLGLRLIYFSYDVKMKEKGDIPEGYSVSREKKERFSLILESASTNQTSMYLCASTVQYPNQPQHFGDGTRLSIL.

V is TRBV6-5 and J is TRBJ1-4; D unresolved. Germline V gene lookup returns CDR1 MNHEY and CDR2 SVGAGI. The CDR3 consists of 13 residues. The V and J ends lost 6 bases and 5 bases respectively, with 10 bases between them. The DNA for the CDR3 is TGTGCCAGCAGAGTAAGGAGAAATGAAAAACTGTTTTTT. Translated, it gives CASRVRRNEKLFF.

The chain links TRBV6-5 to TRBJ2-1; D is perhaps TRBD1 (7 bases). The CDR3 has 15 residues. Trimming pared 3 bases from V and 3 bases from J, leaving 12 bases between. Germline values: CDR1 MNHEY, CDR2 SVGAGI. The CDR3 spells CASSYGQGGYNEQFF. In DNA form, the CDR3 reads TGTGCCAGCAGTTATGGGCAGGGGGGCTACAATGAGCAGTTCTTC.

The chain joins TRBV5-6 to TRBJ1-5; possible D gene TRBD1, 5 bases. V gave up 3 bases and J gave up 3 bases, with 16 bases separating them. CDR3 length: 16 residues. Germline lookup yields CDR1 SGHDT and CDR2 YYEEEE. CDR3 in amino acids: CASSSYSQGFNQPQHF. CDR3 in DNA: TGTGCCAGCAGCTCCTACTCTCAGGGCTTCAATCAGCCCCAGCATTTT.

The chain recombines TRBV4-1 with TRBJ2-7; TRBD2 agrees at 7 bases. Trimming took 2 bases from V and 2 from J; bases not matched to a gene: 9. The CDR3 is 16 residues long. Germline CDR1 reads MGHRA; CDR2 reads YSYEKL. The CDR3 spells CASSQFRERGPYEQYF. The CDR3, as DNA: TGCGCCAGCAGCCAATTTCGGGAGCGGGGTCCCTACGAGCAGTACTTC.

The V call is TRBV7-7, the J call TRBJ2-2, with 7 bases lining up with TRBD1. The CDR3 covers 14 residues. CDR1 and CDR2 from the germline V gene are SSHAT and FNYEAQ (reference sequence). Losses at the gene ends were 4 bases for V and 5 bases for J; bases not matched to a gene: 4. Written as DNA, the CDR3 is TGTGCCAGCAGCTCGGGACAGAGTACCGGGGAGCTGTTTTTT. Protein: CASSSGQSTGELFF.

This sequence joins TRBV4-1 and TRBJ2-6; the match to TRBD1 covers 9 bases. Per germline, CDR1 MGHRA and CDR2 YSYEKL. Unmatched junction bases numbered 12, after V lost 4 bases and J lost 2 bases. This CDR3 region has 19 residues. The CDR3 DNA sequence: TGCGCCAGCAGCCCAATTGGGGGGACAGGGAACCCTGGGGCCAACGTCCTGACTTTC. Amino acids: CASSPIGGTGNPGANVLTF.

This chain uses TRBV9 with TRBJ2-1, with D possibly TRBD1 on 5 matching bases. Looked up from germline, CDR1 is SGDLS and CDR2 is YYNGEE. Between the trimmed V and J ends, which lost 0 bases and 8 bases, there was a span of 12 bases. The CDR3 runs to 14 residues. Here the CDR3 DNA reads TGTGCCAGCAGCGTAGCTAGGGGCCGGGATGAGCAGTTCTTC. This codes for CASSVARGRDEQFF.

CDR3 loop: CASSPGVGMDSYEQYF. The DNA for the CDR3 is TGTGCCAGCAGCCCGGGAGTCGGAATGGACTCCTACGAGCAGTACTTC. The chain is built from TRBV7-9 and TRBJ2-7, with D perhaps matching TRBD2 (6 bases). V dropped 5 bases and J dropped 0 bases, with 17 bases sitting between them. The CDR3 length is 16 residues. Germline-derived CDR1 and CDR2 are SEHNR and FQNEAQ (reference sequence).

The rearrangement uses TRBV6-5 and TRBJ1-1; D unresolved. The V end lost 1 base, the J end lost 5 bases, and 8 bases lay between the germline ends. Germline CDR1 is MNHEY and CDR2 is SVGAGI. The CDR3 contains 13 residues. The chain's CDR3 is CASSYLAGTEAFF. CDR3 nucleotide sequence: TGTGCCAGCAGTTACTTGGCGGGGACTGAAGCTTTCTTT.

This chain uses TRBV5-6 with TRBJ1-5, with D uncertain. The CDR3 extends over 18 amino acids. Germline V gives CDR1 SGHDT, CDR2 YYEEEE. V shed 4 bases and J shed 1 base, with 21 bases lying between them. CDR3 sequence: CASSPAEGQGRSNQPQHF. CDR3 in DNA: TGTGCCAGCAGCCCAGCCGAGGGCCAAGGGAGGAGCAATCAGCCCCAGCATTTT. The entire variable domain, with the rest obtained from reference TRBV5-6 and TRBJ1-5, is as follows: DAGVTQSPTHLIKTRGQQVTLRCSPKSGHDTVSWYQQALGQGPQFIFQYYEEEERQRGNFPDRFSGHQFPNYSSELNVNALLLGDSALYLCASSPAEGQGRSNQPQHFGDGTRLSIL.

This chain links TRBV7-6 with TRBJ2-5; the D is unclear. Germline V gives CDR1 SGHVS, CDR2 FNYEAQ. The ends were cut back, 2 bases at V and 2 bases at J, with 24 bases in the middle. There are 19 residues in the CDR3. The CDR3 DNA reads as TGTGCCAGCAGCTTACCCGCCTTTGGCGAGCAGCGTGCGCAAGAGACCCAGTACTTC. Translation: CASSLPAFGEQRAQETQYF. Full variable domain (remainder filled in from reference TRBV7-6 and TRBJ2-5): GAGVSQSPRYKVTKRGQDVALRCDPISGHVSLYWYRQALGQGPEFLTYFNYEAQQDKSGLPNDRFSAERPEGSISTLTIQRTEQRDSAMYRCASSLPAFGEQRAQETQYFGPGTRLLVL.

This clone was counted only a few times. The chain recombines TRBV7-9 with TRBJ1-3, with D possibly matching TRBD1 (5 bases). Germline CDR1 SEHNR, CDR2 FQNEAQ (reference sequence). Trimming stripped 4 bases from V and 0 bases from J, with 13 bases between. This CDR3 spans 16 amino acids. The CDR3 reads CASSSQQESSGNTIYF. The DNA for the CDR3 is TGTGCCAGCAGCTCCCAACAGGAGAGCTCTGGAAACACCATATATTTT.

This chain uses TRBV6-1 with TRBJ2-7; TRBD1 might be the D (5 bases). Between the trimmed V and J ends, which lost 3 bases and 3 bases, there was a span of 9 bases. Germline loops: CDR1 MNHNS, CDR2 SASEGT. The CDR3 sequence is 13 residues long. The CDR3 is CASSDRDHYEQYF. In DNA, the CDR3 is TGTGCCAGCAGTGACAGGGATCACTACGAGCAGTACTTC.

This chain connects TRBV18 to TRBJ2-2, with D perhaps TRBD1 (5 bases). The CDR3 loop spans 17 amino acids. Germline V gene lookup returns CDR1 KGHSH and CDR2 LQKENI. Trimming left V 5 bases short and J 8 bases short, with 24 bases between. CDR3 nucleotide sequence: TGTGCCAGCTCAGCACAGACAGTCCAAGCTACAACTGGGGAGCTGTTTTTT. It is translated as CASSAQTVQATTGELFF. Looking up the rest from reference TRBV18 and TRBJ2-2 gives the full variable domain: NAGVMQNPRHLVRRRGQEARLRCSPMKGHSHVYWYRQLPEEGLKFMVYLQKENIIDESGMPKERFSAEFPKEGPSILRIQQVVRGDSAAYFCASSAQTVQATTGELFFGEGSRLTVL.